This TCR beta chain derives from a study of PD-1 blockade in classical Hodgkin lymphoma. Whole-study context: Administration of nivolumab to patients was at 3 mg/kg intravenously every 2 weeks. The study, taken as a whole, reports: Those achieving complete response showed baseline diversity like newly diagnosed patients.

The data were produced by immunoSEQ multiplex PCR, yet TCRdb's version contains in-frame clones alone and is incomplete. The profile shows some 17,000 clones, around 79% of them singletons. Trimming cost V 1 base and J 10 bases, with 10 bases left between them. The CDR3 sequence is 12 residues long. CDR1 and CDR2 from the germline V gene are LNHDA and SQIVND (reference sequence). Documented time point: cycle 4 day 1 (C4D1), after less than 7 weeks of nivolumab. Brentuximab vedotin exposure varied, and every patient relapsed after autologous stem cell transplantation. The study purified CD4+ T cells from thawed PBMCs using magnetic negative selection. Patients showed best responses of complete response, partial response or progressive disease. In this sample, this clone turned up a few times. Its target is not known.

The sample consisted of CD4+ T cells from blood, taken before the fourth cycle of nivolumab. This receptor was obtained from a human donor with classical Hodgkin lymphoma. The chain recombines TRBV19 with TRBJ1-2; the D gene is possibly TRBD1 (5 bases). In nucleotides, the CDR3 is TGTGCCAGTAGTATAGGTGACAGAGACTACACCTTC. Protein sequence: CASSIGDRDYTF.